The next 29 T cell receptor beta chains were all read from a single sample in a study of control samples from healthy donors and cancer patients. Produced via immunoSEQ multiplex PCR; TCRdb's table is partial and in-frame only. The sample has some 67,000 clones; around 87% are singletons. Source material: PBMCs. The receptors originated from a woman aged 45-65 years with head and neck cancer.

This clone was counted a single time. The chain joins TRBV9 to TRBJ1-4; maybe TRBD1 (6 bases). This CDR3 has 15 amino acids. Trimming removed 1 base from V and 7 bases from J, with 14 bases in between. The germline V gene encodes CDR1 SGDLS and CDR2 YYNGEE. The CDR3 DNA sequence: TGTGCCAGCAGCGTACTCGGCAGGGGCAGTGAAAAACTGTTTTTT. Translated: CASSVLGRGSEKLFF. Complete variable domain (other parts from reference TRBV9 and TRBJ1-4): DSGVTQTPKHLITATGQRVTLRCSPRSGDLSVYWYQQSLDQGLQFLIQYYNGEERAKGNILERFSAQQFPDLHSELNLSSLELGDSALYFCASSVLGRGSEKLFFGSGTQLSVL.

The V gene is TRBV7-3, the J gene TRBJ2-3; a weak D match, TRBD2 (7 bases). Germline-derived CDR1 and CDR2 are SGHTA and FQGTGA. The CDR3 is 16 residues long. V lost 0 bases and J 4 bases, leaving 14 bases between the germline ends. The CDR3 loop is CASSLTLGGAPDTQYF. The CDR3 nucleotides are TGTGCCAGCAGCTTAACGTTAGGGGGGGCGCCAGATACGCAGTATTTT.

This chain joins TRBV5-1 and TRBJ2-1; 10 bases agree with TRBD1. J lost 9 bases, V lost 4 bases, and 4 bases had no gene match. Germline CDR1 is SGHRS and CDR2 is YFSETQ. The CDR3 runs to 13 residues. CDR3 in amino acids: CASSTDRGSEQFF. The CDR3 DNA is TGCGCCAGCAGCACGGACAGGGGGAGTGAGCAGTTCTTC.

The CDR3 nucleotides are TGTGCCAGCAGCTTGGCCGGCAGGGGGCTTTCCTACGAGCAGTACTTC. Amino acids: CASSLAGRGLSYEQYF. The rearrangement links TRBV5-6 to TRBJ2-7, with TRBD1 matching 8 bases. V lost 0 bases and J lost 1; bases outside the gene matches: 6. Germline lookup yields CDR1 SGHDT and CDR2 YYEEEE. The CDR3 is 16 residues long.

This clone is labeled as medium-sized. The chain joins TRBV9 to TRBJ1-6; 7 bases are a match to TRBD1. The V gene end was trimmed by 5 bases and the J gene end by 6 bases; junction bases not matched to a gene: 5. The germline V gene encodes CDR1 SGDLS and CDR2 YYNGEE. There are 14 residues in the CDR3. CDR3 in DNA: TGTGCCAGCAGTCCTGGGACAGCTAATTCACCCCTCCACTTT. Its protein product is CASSPGTANSPLHF.

The chain has TRBV19 and TRBJ1-3, with D unclear. CDR1 and CDR2 from the germline V gene are LNHDA and SQIVND (reference sequence). This CDR3 spans 16 amino acids. Trimming left V 2 bases short and J 0 bases short, with 11 bases between. For the CDR3, the DNA is TGTGCCAGTAGTATACGCCAGACCCTCTCTGGAAACACCATATATTTT. Translation: CASSIRQTLSGNTIYF.

The CDR3 here is CASSPLQGLANNEQFF. CDR3 nucleotides: TGTGCCAGCAGCCCACTCCAGGGGTTGGCTAACAATGAGCAGTTCTTC. This sequence joins TRBV5-4 and TRBJ2-1, with D possibly matching TRBD1 (6 bases). The CDR3 is 16 amino acids. From germline, CDR1 is SGHNT and CDR2 YYREEE (reference sequence). V was shortened by 4 bases and J by 5 bases, with 19 bases between the two germline ends.

This chain connects TRBV18 to TRBJ1-6, with D perhaps TRBD1 (5 bases). The CDR3 contains 12 residues. Germline values: CDR1 KGHSH, CDR2 LQKENI. Trimming left V 6 bases short and J 15 bases short, with 15 bases between. The CDR3 DNA reads as TGTGCCAGCTCCCAGGCAGGGTCTGGCCTCCACTTT. Its translation is CASSQAGSGLHF.

The rearrangement uses TRBV5-1 and TRBJ2-2; 15 bases fit TRBD2. J gave up 6 bases and V 4 bases, and 1 base lay outside the gene matches. The CDR3 loop spans 15 amino acids. CDR1 and CDR2 from the germline V gene are SGHRS and YFSETQ. DNA of the CDR3: TGCGCCAGCAGCCGGACTAGCGGGGGGGCCGGGGAGCTGTTTTTT. Translation gives CASSRTSGGAGELFF.

The chain couples TRBV3-1 (or the pseudogene TRBV3-2) to TRBJ1-2; TRBD1 might be the D (5 bases). In germline, CDR1 is LGHDT, CDR2 YNNKEL (reference sequence). The CDR3 sequence is 14 residues long. Trimming stripped 1 base from V and 2 bases from J, with 8 bases between. DNA of the CDR3: TGTGCCAGCAGCCAAGCAGGGCGGAACTATGGCTACACCTTC. Its protein is CASSQAGRNYGYTF.

The chain recombines TRBV30 with TRBJ1-3; no clear D. The CDR3 totals 13 residues. Trimming removed 2 bases at V and 0 bases at J, with 5 bases between. Per germline, CDR1 GTSNPN and CDR2 SVGIG (reference sequence). The CDR3 DNA reads as TGTGCCTGGAGTCTAGGCTCTGGAAACACCATATATTTT. Protein sequence: CAWSLGSGNTIYF.

This chain uses TRBV30 with TRBJ1-2; 8 nucleotides align to TRBD1. From germline, CDR1 is GTSNPN and CDR2 SVGIG (reference sequence). This CDR3 region has 14 residues. J lost 7 bases, V lost 2 bases, and 9 bases had no gene match. This chain's CDR3 is CAWSRGGRGPGYTF. The CDR3 DNA follows: TGTGCCTGGAGTCGGGGTGGCAGGGGGCCTGGCTACACCTTC.

This sequence joins TRBV5-5 and TRBJ1-1; 10 bases line up with TRBD1. This CDR3 comprises 18 residues. Germline V CDR1 and CDR2: SGHKS, YYEKEE (reference sequence). With V trimmed by 3 bases and J by 5 bases, 16 bases remained unmatched. Here the CDR3 DNA reads TGTGCCAGCAGCTCAAACGGAAGACAGGGGGCCGGGAGGACTGAAGCTTTCTTT. Its translation is CASSSNGRQGAGRTEAFF.

The chain couples TRBV6-1 to TRBJ2-5; 12 bases line up with TRBD2. V trimming: 4 bases; J trimming: 5 bases; junction bases outside the gene matches: 8. The CDR3 sequence is 16 residues long. Germline V gives CDR1 MNHNS, CDR2 SASEGT. Here the CDR3 DNA reads TGTGCCAGCAGTGTCACTAGCGGGGGGCCTCTGGAGACCCAGTACTTC. Translation: CASSVTSGGPLETQYF.

This clone was seen just once. V and J are TRBV11-2 and TRBJ1-1, with D perhaps matching TRBD1 (5 bases). There are 14 residues in the CDR3. Between the trimmed V and J ends, which lost 3 bases and 0 bases, there was a span of 8 bases. Germline V CDR1 and CDR2: SGHAT, FQNNGV. CDR3 sequence reads: CASSFGAMNTEAFF. The CDR3 bases are TGTGCCAGCAGCTTCGGGGCTATGAACACTGAAGCTTTCTTT.

This clone was counted between two and nine times. The chain uses TRBV10-1 and TRBJ2-7, with D unresolved. The CDR3 has 14 residues. V lost 0 bases and J 0 bases, leaving 6 bases between the germline ends. CDR1 is WNHNN, CDR2 SYGVQD, per germline (reference sequence). CDR3 loop: CASSESGSSYEQYF. The DNA of the CDR3 is TGCGCCAGCAGTGAGTCGGGTAGCTCCTACGAGCAGTACTTC.

The chain carries TRBV6-2 or TRBV6-3 and TRBJ2-6; D uncertain. The CDR3 covers 15 residues. CDR1 and CDR2 from the germline V gene are MNHEY and SVGEGT. V lost 4 bases and J 0 bases, leaving 7 bases between the germline ends. CDR3 residues: CASSSKGSGANVLTF. The CDR3 DNA is TGTGCCAGCAGTTCTAAGGGCTCTGGGGCCAACGTCCTGACTTTC.

The CDR3 region is CASSAGTETGELFF. CDR3 coding DNA: TGTGCCAGCAGCGCCGGGACAGAGACCGGGGAGCTGTTTTTT. This chain joins TRBV5-4 and TRBJ2-2; 7 nucleotides match TRBD1. This CDR3 is 14 amino acids long. The junction had 5 bases not matched to a gene; V was cut back by 4 bases and J by 5 bases. Germline V lookup: CDR1 SGHNT, CDR2 YYREEE (reference sequence).

Concerning this clone itself: Other DNA sequences of this sample code for an identical CDR3. This CDR3 reads CASSQGYEQYF. In DNA, the CDR3 is TGTGCCAGCAGCCAGGGGTACGAGCAGTACTTC. This chain links TRBV5-4 with TRBJ2-7; possibly TRBD1 for D (6 bases). The V gene's germline CDR1 is SGHNT and CDR2 YYREEE (reference sequence). Trimming pared 4 bases from V and 4 bases from J, leaving 6 bases between. This CDR3 comprises 11 residues.

The rearrangement joins TRBV4-1 to TRBJ2-1; 14 positions agree with TRBD2. CDR1 and CDR2 from the germline V gene are MGHRA and YSYEKL. CDR3 size: 20 residues. V dropped 0 bases and J dropped 1; count of bases not matched to a gene: 8. CDR3 sequence (DNA): TGCGCCAGCAGCCAAGATTGGGGGACTAGCGGGGGTAGGTCCTACAATGAGCAGTTCTTC. Amino acid sequence: CASSQDWGTSGGRSYNEQFF.

V is TRBV27 and J is TRBJ2-1; D uncertain. Per the germline V gene, CDR1 is MNHEY and CDR2 is SMNVEV (reference sequence). The CDR3 has 15 amino acids. Trimming removed 2 bases from V and 2 bases from J, with 10 bases in between. The CDR3 DNA follows: TGTGCCAGCAGTTTAAGCCCCTCCGCCTACAATGAGCAGTTCTTC. Encoded protein: CASSLSPSAYNEQFF.

J is TRBJ2-3 and V is TRBV2; 10 nucleotides agree with TRBD2. Trimming took 9 bases from V and 7 from J; bases not matched to a gene: 13. The length of the CDR3 is 15 residues. Germline CDR1 and CDR2: SNHLY and FYNNEI. The CDR3 region has the DNA TGTGCCAGAGGACTCCAAGCGGGGGGGCCGAATACGCAGTATTTT. It translates to CARGLQAGGPNTQYF.

V is TRBV21-1 and J is TRBJ2-7. TRBV21-1 is reported as a pseudogene. The CDR3 sequence is 14 residues long. The CDR3 nucleotides read TGTGCCAGCAGCAAAGGGGGCAGGGGGGGCGAGCAGTACTTC. Protein product: CASSKGGRGGEQYF.

The gene calls are TRBV3-1 (or the pseudogene TRBV3-2) and TRBJ2-7; D possibly uses TRBD1 or TRBD2 (5 bases each). CDR1 and CDR2 (germline): LGHDT, YNNKEL (reference sequence). The CDR3 contains 16 residues. Deletions cut 0 bases from V and 6 bases from J, with 18 bases between. Here the CDR3 DNA reads TGTGCCAGCAGCCAAGATCGATTAGGCAGGGACGGCGAGCAGTACTTC. Amino acid sequence: CASSQDRLGRDGEQYF.

The CDR3 region is CATWGENEKLFF. CDR3 bases: TGTGCCACCTGGGGGGAAAATGAAAAACTGTTTTTT. V usage is TRBV7-9 and J usage is TRBJ1-4, with D possibly TRBD1 on 5 matching bases. The CDR3 spans 12 residues. With 10 bases removed from V and 5 bases from J, the gap between germline ends came to 11 bases. Looked up from germline, CDR1 is SEHNR and CDR2 is FQNEAQ (reference sequence).

The CDR3 DNA is TGTGCCAGCAGGGTGGACAGGGTAATCGAAAAACTGTTTTTT. Translated: CASRVDRVIEKLFF. The chain has TRBV2 and TRBJ1-4; 8 bases agree with TRBD1. V shed 6 bases, J shed 8 bases, and the junction held 8 bases outside the gene matches. Germline-derived CDR1 and CDR2 are SNHLY and FYNNEI. There are 14 residues in the CDR3.

The chain has TRBV30 and TRBJ2-7; 7 nucleotides match TRBD1. This CDR3 is built from 14 residues. Per germline, CDR1 GTSNPN and CDR2 SVGIG (reference sequence). J gave up 9 bases and V 1 base, and 12 bases lay outside the gene matches. The CDR3 protein is CAWSGAGRGQRQYF. The CDR3 nucleotides read TGTGCCTGGAGTGGGGCGGGCAGGGGACAGCGGCAGTACTTC.

The chain recombines TRBV15 with TRBJ1-3; TRBD1 aligns across 11 bases. The J segment lost 0 bases and the V segment lost 2 bases, leaving 9 bases of the junction unmatched. Germline CDR1 reads LNHNV; CDR2 reads YYDKDF (reference sequence). This CDR3 is 19 amino acids long. The CDR3 is CATSRQLAGTGGSGNTIYF. The CDR3 nucleotides are TGTGCCACCAGCAGACAACTTGCCGGGACAGGGGGCTCTGGAAACACCATATATTTT.

The J gene is TRBJ1-1, the V gene TRBV28; no definite D call. The CDR3 extends over 13 amino acids. V lost 2 bases to trimming and J lost 9 bases, with 13 bases between them. Germline lookup yields CDR1 MDHEN and CDR2 SYDVKM. The CDR3 loop is CASSLPQEEKAFF. CDR3 coding DNA: TGTGCCAGCAGTTTACCCCAGGAGGAGAAAGCTTTCTTT.